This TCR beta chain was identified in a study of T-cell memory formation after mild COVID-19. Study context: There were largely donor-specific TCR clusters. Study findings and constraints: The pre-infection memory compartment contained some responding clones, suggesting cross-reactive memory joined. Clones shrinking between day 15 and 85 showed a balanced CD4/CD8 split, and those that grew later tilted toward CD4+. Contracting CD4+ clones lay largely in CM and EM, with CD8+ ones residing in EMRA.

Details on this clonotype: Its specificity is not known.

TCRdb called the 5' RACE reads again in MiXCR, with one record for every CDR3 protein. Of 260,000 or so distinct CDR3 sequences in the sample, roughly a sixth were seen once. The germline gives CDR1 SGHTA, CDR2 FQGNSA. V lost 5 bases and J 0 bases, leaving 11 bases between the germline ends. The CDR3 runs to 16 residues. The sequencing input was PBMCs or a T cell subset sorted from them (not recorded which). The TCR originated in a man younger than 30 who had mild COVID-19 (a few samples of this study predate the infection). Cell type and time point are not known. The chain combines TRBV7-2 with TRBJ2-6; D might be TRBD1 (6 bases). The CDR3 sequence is CASSLSRGSGANVLTF. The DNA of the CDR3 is TGTGCCAGCAGCCTATCCAGGGGCTCTGGGGCCAACGTCCTGACTTTC.